Listed below are T cell receptor beta chains from one sample, sequenced in a study of early T cells in non-severe SARS-CoV-2 infection. One entry per CDR3 protein results from TCRdb running MiXCR on the 5' RACE reads. This table holds 90,000 to 130,000 distinct CDR3 sequences, roughly 12% found once. The source material was whole blood, sampled at baseline. All receptors derive from an adult who was a healthcare worker with PCR-confirmed SARS-CoV-2 infection or an uninfected control (not recorded which). Both conserved end residues are part of each CDR3. D genes are given only for firm matches. Clone size appears in some rows only: once, few, many, or a class for an expanded clone.

abundance	d_gene	len	v_gene	j_gene	CDR3nt	CDR3aa
NA	TRBD1	14	TRBV5-4	TRBJ2-7	TGTGCCAGCAGCTTGAGACAGGGGTTTGACGAGCAGTACTTC	CASSLRQGFDEQYF
few	NA	13	TRBV13	TRBJ1-5	TGTGCCAGCAGCTTACGGGGGAGCCAGCCCCAGCATTTT	CASSLRGSQPQHF
once	TRBD1	14	TRBV29-1	TRBJ2-1	TGCAGCGTTTCAGGGGGCTCTCTATGGAATGAGCAGTTCTTC	CSVSGGSLWNEQFF
NA	NA	14	TRBV10-3	TRBJ1-2	TGTGCCATCAGGGACAGCCTCCAGAACTATGGCTACACCTTC	CAIRDSLQNYGYTF
NA	TRBD2	14	TRBV28	TRBJ2-3	TGTGCCAGCGGGTCGGGGGGGAGCACAGATACGCAGTATTTT	CASGSGGSTDTQYF
medium-sized	NA	11	TRBV29-1	TRBJ2-1	TGCAGCGGGTTATACGCCAATGAGCAGTTCTTC	CSGLYANEQFF
NA	NA	13	TRBV29-1	TRBJ1-1	TGCAGCGTCGTGGCTACCGGGTCCCATGAAGCTTTCTTT	CSVVATGSHEAFF
many	TRBD2	15	TRBV2	TRBJ2-1	TGTGCCAGCAGTGAAAATCTGGCTAGCGGGGGTGAGCAGTTCTTC	CASSENLASGGEQFF
NA	NA	15	TRBV9	TRBJ2-7	TGTGCCAGCAGCGTAGGGGGGGACAGCTCCTACGAGCAGTACTTC	CASSVGGDSSYEQYF
many	TRBD1	17	TRBV12-3/TRBV12-4	TRBJ1-2	TGTGCCAGCAGTCCACGGACAGGGCCGCCTCCCAACTATGGCTACACCTTC	CASSPRTGPPPNYGYTF
many	TRBD2	14	TRBV5-1	TRBJ2-3	TGCGCCAGCAGCTTAGCGGGGGGACCAGATACGCAGTATTTT	CASSLAGGPDTQYF
few	NA	11	TRBV28	TRBJ1-2	TGTGCCAGTGAGATGAACTATGGCTACACCTTC	CASEMNYGYTF
few	NA	14	TRBV28	TRBJ2-7	TGTGCCAGCACCCCCTCTCCAGGGACCTACGAGCAGTACTTC	CASTPSPGTYEQYF
many	TRBD2	18	TRBV4-1	TRBJ2-6	TGCGCCAGCAGCCGGGGACTAGTCGGGTATTCTGGGGCCAACGTCCTGACTTTC	CASSRGLVGYSGANVLTF
NA	TRBD1	15	TRBV7-2	TRBJ1-5	TGTGCCAGCAGCTTTGACAGGGTCGGTAATCAGCCCCAGCATTTT	CASSFDRVGNQPQHF
NA	TRBD1	15	TRBV20-1	TRBJ1-4	TGCAGTGCCCTTTACGGACGGGACAGGGGCGAAAAACTGTTTTTT	CSALYGRDRGEKLFF
NA	TRBD2	15	TRBV4-1	TRBJ2-1	TGCGCCAGCAGCCTGACTAGCCAAGCCTACAATGAGCAGTTCTTC	CASSLTSQAYNEQFF
NA	NA	13	TRBV5-1	TRBJ1-2	TGCGCCAGCAGCCCCAGGGACGGCGCCTCTTACACCTTC	CASSPRDGASYTF
NA	NA	11	TRBV12-3/TRBV12-4	TRBJ2-7	TGTGCCAGCAGTCCCGGTCCCGAGCAGTACTTC	CASSPGPEQYF
NA	NA	14	TRBV2	TRBJ1-1	TGTGCCAGCAGTGAAGCGGGAGGGGACACTGAAGCTTTCTTT	CASSEAGGDTEAFF
many	NA	15	TRBV12-3/TRBV12-4	TRBJ2-2	TGTGCCAGCAGTTGGGGGGCGCGTAGTACCGGGGAGCTGTTTTTT	CASSWGARSTGELFF
NA	TRBD2	15	TRBV5-4	TRBJ2-5	TGTGCCAGCAGCTTGGCGGGGGACTATCAAGAGACCCAGTACTTC	CASSLAGDYQETQYF
NA	NA	16	TRBV18	TRBJ2-4	TGTGCCAGCTCCCCCCCGCAGGGAAGACTAGAAAACATTCAGTACTTC	CASSPPQGRLENIQYF
NA	NA	12	TRBV20-1	TRBJ2-4	TGCAGTGCTAGGACTCGAGAAAACATTCAGTACTTC	CSARTRENIQYF
NA	NA	19	TRBV21-1	TRBJ2-1	TGTGCCAGCAGCACCGGACAGGGTAGGCTAGCGGGCCGAAATGGTGAGCAGTTCTTC	CASSTGQGRLAGRNGEQFF
NA	NA	10	TRBV7-9	TRBJ2-1	TGTGCCAGCAGCTGGGGAGAGCAGTTCTTC	CASSWGEQFF
NA	TRBD1	15	TRBV5-1	TRBJ2-1	TGCGCCAGCAGCGCTGGGACAGGGATGGGTAATGAGCAGTTCTTC	CASSAGTGMGNEQFF
few	NA	13	TRBV9	TRBJ2-7	TGTGCCAGCAGCGGAGGGTCCTCCTACGAGCAGTACTTC	CASSGGSSYEQYF
few	TRBD2	12	TRBV20-1	TRBJ2-3	TGTTTAGCGGGGGGCCATGGAGATACGCAGTATTTT	CLAGGHGDTQYF
NA	NA	16	TRBV20-1	TRBJ2-1	TGCAGTGCTAGAGTAAGAGATGAAGTCTCCTACAATGAGCAGTTCTTC	CSARVRDEVSYNEQFF
few	TRBD1	16	TRBV12-3/TRBV12-4	TRBJ1-4	TGTGCCAGCAGTCGGGACAGGAGCCCAACTAATGAAAAACTGTTTTTT	CASSRDRSPTNEKLFF
many	NA	14	TRBV4-2	TRBJ2-3	TGTGCCAGCAGCCGGGGAACACTCACAGATACGCAGTATTTT	CASSRGTLTDTQYF
few	NA	15	TRBV19	TRBJ1-1	TGTGCCAGTAGTACCGAGGAGAGGAGTTCCACTGAAGCTTTCTTT	CASSTEERSSTEAFF
many	TRBD1	15	TRBV6-1	TRBJ1-5	TGTGCCAGCAGCGGGAGGGGACAGGGCTATCAGCCCCAGCATTTT	CASSGRGQGYQPQHF
NA	TRBD1	16	TRBV7-9	TRBJ2-7	TGTGCCAGCAGCCCAGAGCGACCGGGACAGTCCTACGAGCAGTACTTC	CASSPERPGQSYEQYF
NA	NA	12	TRBV7-9	TRBJ2-1	TGTGCCAGCAGCTTAGTGGGGCATGAGCAGTTCTTC	CASSLVGHEQFF
NA	NA	14	TRBV6-1	TRBJ2-3	TGTGCCAGCCCGGGGGGCCTCGCCCTGGGTACGCAGTATTTT	CASPGGLALGTQYF
NA	NA	14	TRBV7-8	TRBJ1-4	TGTGCCAGCAGCCCACTAGAGACTAATGAAAAACTGTTTTTT	CASSPLETNEKLFF
few	TRBD1	14	TRBV28	TRBJ1-5	TGTGCCAGCAGGCAACAGGGGGGAGATCAGCCCCAGCATTTT	CASRQQGGDQPQHF
few	NA	16	TRBV6-5	TRBJ1-6	TGTGCCAGCACCAAGGGGGACTTCTCCTATAATTCACCCCTCCACTTT	CASTKGDFSYNSPLHF
NA	NA	17	TRBV18	TRBJ1-1	TGTGCCAGCTCACCACCGGCATACGCGACAGTGAACACTGAAGCTTTCTTT	CASSPPAYATVNTEAFF
many	NA	13	TRBV5-1	TRBJ2-7	TGCGCCAGCAGCTTGGACAGGCACGTCGAGCAGTACTTC	CASSLDRHVEQYF